These 4 T cell receptor beta chains were all obtained from the same sample, sequenced in a study of identifying expanded T cells in peripheral blood. The protocol was immunoSEQ multiplex PCR, while the TCRdb copy is restricted to in-frame clones and leaves out a portion. This table has fewer than 65,000 clones, around 87% appearing once. Input material: blood. These receptors all stem from a person aged 18-70 years in good health.

CDR3 nucleotides: TGTGCCAGCAGTCGCGGGTGGGATACGCAGTATTTT. Translation gives CASSRGWDTQYF. The rearrangement joins TRBV5-4 to TRBJ2-3; TRBD2 is a possible D gene (5 bases). The CDR3 totals 12 residues. Trimming left V 5 bases short and J 6 bases short, with 10 bases between. Per germline, CDR1 SGHNT and CDR2 YYREEE (reference sequence).

This chain joins TRBV10-3 and TRBJ1-2; D is ambiguous. Per the germline V gene, CDR1 is ENHRY and CDR2 is SYGVKD. The CDR3 has 12 residues. Trimming cost V 7 bases and J 6 bases, with 12 bases left between them. The chain's CDR3 is CAITPGSDGYTF. The CDR3 DNA follows: TGTGCCATCACCCCGGGGTCGGATGGCTACACCTTC.

CDR3 in DNA: TGCGCCAGCAGCCAAGAGTGGGCTAGCGCCTACGAGCAGTACTTC. It yields the protein CASSQEWASAYEQYF. The chain uses TRBV4-3 and TRBJ2-7, with D perhaps TRBD2 (6 bases). The V gene lost 0 bases and the J gene lost 2 bases, with 11 bases spanning the gap. The CDR3 totals 15 residues. Germline V lookup: CDR1 LGHNA, CDR2 YSLEER.

By share, this clone ranks as medium-sized. The chain carries TRBV4-2 and TRBJ1-5; 7 bases line up with TRBD1. This CDR3 is built from 15 residues. Germline V gives CDR1 LGHNA, CDR2 YNFKEQ. V was pared by 3 bases and J by 8 bases, with 10 bases of the junction left unmatched. CDR3 nucleotide sequence: TGTGCCAGCAGCCATGGTGACAGGGAGGATAAGCCCCAGCATTTT. As protein: CASSHGDREDKPQHF.